These T cell receptor beta chains were read from a single sample in a study of blood T cell repertoires in COVID-19. Repertoires were generated with immunoSEQ multiplex PCR, while TCRdb's copy carries only in-frame clones and drops some. The sample has 230,000 or so clones, about 88% seen once; the top ten hold roughly 2.7%. The sequencing sample was made of PBMCs or T cells enriched from blood (not recorded which). All receptors come from a woman between 25 and 40 years old who had recovered from COVID-19. Both conserved end residues are part of each CDR3. A D gene is named only where the DNA matches it firmly. Rows give clone size only sometimes, using once, few, many, or a class for an expanded clone.

J: TRBJ1-2; D: -; V: TRBV6-5; size: -; DNA: TGTGCCAGCAGACTACAGACAGCCCTTAACTATGGCTACACCTTC; CDR3: CASRLQTALNYGYTF
J: TRBJ2-2; D: -; V: TRBV3-1/TRBV3-2; size: -; DNA: TGTGCCAGCAGCGCTAGTCACCGGGCCGGGGAGCTGTTTTTT; CDR3: CASSASHRAGELFF
J: TRBJ2-5; D: TRBD1; V: TRBV9; size: -; DNA: TGTGCCAGCGGCGCCGGGACAGATCAAGAGACCCAGTACTTC; CDR3: CASGAGTDQETQYF
J: TRBJ2-2; D: -; V: TRBV27; size: -; DNA: TGTGCCAGCAGTTTAACAGGGCCAGACACCGGGGAGCTGTTTTTT; CDR3: CASSLTGPDTGELFF
J: TRBJ2-1; D: TRBD1; V: TRBV7-9; size: -; DNA: TGTGCCAGCAGCTTAAGACAGGGTATGGATGAGCAGTTCTTC; CDR3: CASSLRQGMDEQFF
J: TRBJ2-7; D: -; V: TRBV7-9; size: -; DNA: TGTGCCAGCAGCTCGAACAGGGACGAGCAGTACTTC; CDR3: CASSSNRDEQYF
J: TRBJ1-2; D: -; V: TRBV4-3; size: -; DNA: TGCGCCAGCAGCCAAGGACAGTTCTTTACTAACTATGGCTACACCTTC; CDR3: CASSQGQFFTNYGYTF
J: TRBJ1-4; D: -; V: TRBV28; size: -; DNA: TGTGCCAGCAGTTCGGAACAGGGAGCAACTAATGAAAAACTGTTTTTT; CDR3: CASSSEQGATNEKLFF
J: TRBJ2-5; D: TRBD1; V: TRBV10-3; size: -; DNA: TGTGCCATCCGAGGGGGCAGTTCCCAAGAGACCCAGTACTTC; CDR3: CAIRGGSSQETQYF
J: TRBJ2-1; D: TRBD1; V: TRBV5-4; size: -; DNA: TGTGCCAGCAGCACCGGACAGGGGGCTGCGTACAATGAGCAGTTCTTC; CDR3: CASSTGQGAAYNEQFF
J: TRBJ2-7; D: TRBD2; V: TRBV4-1; size: -; DNA: TGCGCCAGCAGCCAAGATAGGGACTACACCCGTTACGAGCAGTACTTC; CDR3: CASSQDRDYTRYEQYF
J: TRBJ1-1; D: -; V: TRBV6-2/TRBV6-3; size: once; DNA: TGTGCCAGCAGTCTACAGGTGAACACTGAAGCTTTCTTT; CDR3: CASSLQVNTEAFF
J: TRBJ1-1; D: -; V: TRBV3-1/TRBV3-2; size: -; DNA: TGTGCCAGCAGCCTGGGACATCGAATGAACACTGAAGCTTTCTTT; CDR3: CASSLGHRMNTEAFF
J: TRBJ1-3; D: -; V: TRBV7-2; size: -; DNA: TGTGCCAGCAGCTTGAGGGGACACAACTCTGGAAACACCATATATTTT; CDR3: CASSLRGHNSGNTIYF
J: TRBJ2-3; D: -; V: TRBV4-3; size: -; DNA: TGCGCCAGCAGCCAAGCCGCTACCTCCACAGATACGCAGTATTTT; CDR3: CASSQAATSTDTQYF
J: TRBJ1-3; D: TRBD1; V: TRBV2; size: -; DNA: TGTGCCAGCAGGGAGGGACAGATAGTCTCTGGAAACACCATATATTTT; CDR3: CASREGQIVSGNTIYF
J: TRBJ1-3; D: -; V: TRBV4-2; size: few; DNA: TGTGCCAGCAGCCAAGATCTTGGAGGAGGGAAAAGTGGCCGGTACACCATATATTTT; CDR3: CASSQDLGGGKSGRYTIYF
J: TRBJ2-2; D: -; V: TRBV4-3; size: -; DNA: TGCGCCAGCAGCCAAGATCGGGTTACCGGGGAGCTGTTTTTT; CDR3: CASSQDRVTGELFF
J: TRBJ2-1; D: -; V: TRBV27; size: -; DNA: TGTGCCAGCAGTTTATCCTGGGGGCGTGAAAATGAGCAGTTCTTC; CDR3: CASSLSWGRENEQFF
J: TRBJ2-3; D: -; V: TRBV11-2; size: -; DNA: TGTGCCAGCAGCTTAGTGATGGGGCACGGGTTTGGGACAGATACGCAGTATTTT; CDR3: CASSLVMGHGFGTDTQYF
J: TRBJ1-1; D: -; V: TRBV7-6; size: once; DNA: TGTGCCAGCAGCTTAGTCGGTAGCAGCGAGAACACTGAAGCTTTCTTT; CDR3: CASSLVGSSENTEAFF
J: TRBJ2-6; D: -; V: TRBV20-1; size: -; DNA: TGCAGTGCTAGTTTAATAGCACCTGGGGCCAACGTCCTGACTTTC; CDR3: CSASLIAPGANVLTF
J: TRBJ2-7; D: -; V: TRBV19; size: -; DNA: TGTGCCAGTAGTAACGGACAGCTCTACGAGCAGTACTTC; CDR3: CASSNGQLYEQYF
J: TRBJ1-6; D: TRBD1; V: TRBV11-2; size: -; DNA: TGTGCCAGCAGCTTGGACAGGGGATCACCCCTCCACTTT; CDR3: CASSLDRGSPLHF
J: TRBJ2-7; D: TRBD1; V: TRBV9; size: -; DNA: TGTGCCAGCAGCGTAGGACAGGGGGGGTACGAGCAGTACTTC; CDR3: CASSVGQGGYEQYF
J: TRBJ1-3; D: -; V: TRBV10-3; size: -; DNA: TGTGCCACGTCCCGGGACTCTGGAAACACCATATATTTT; CDR3: CATSRDSGNTIYF
J: TRBJ2-3; D: TRBD2; V: TRBV6-5; size: -; DNA: TGTGCCACTTGGGGACTAGCGGGGGGCACAGATACGCAGTATTTT; CDR3: CATWGLAGGTDTQYF
J: TRBJ2-7; D: -; V: TRBV5-1; size: -; DNA: TGCGCCAGCAGCTTCCTAGACAGGTCGTACGAGCAGTACTTC; CDR3: CASSFLDRSYEQYF
J: TRBJ1-5; D: -; V: TRBV6-6; size: -; DNA: TGTGCCAGCAGTTACACAGGGCCTCACAATCAGCCCCAGCATTTT; CDR3: CASSYTGPHNQPQHF
J: TRBJ1-1; D: -; V: TRBV11-1; size: -; DNA: TGTGCCAGCAGCTTCGGGGGGCTAGAAGCTTTCTTT; CDR3: CASSFGGLEAFF
J: TRBJ2-7; D: -; V: TRBV5-1; size: -; DNA: TGCGCCAGCAGCTTGGCCTCGGGGAACGAGCAGTACTTC; CDR3: CASSLASGNEQYF
J: TRBJ1-2; D: TRBD1; V: TRBV15; size: -; DNA: TGTGCCACCAGCATCCGGACAGGCGGCTACACCTTC; CDR3: CATSIRTGGYTF
J: TRBJ1-5; D: TRBD1; V: TRBV18; size: once; DNA: TGTGCCAGCTCACTAGGACAGGGCAATCAGCCCCAGCATTTT; CDR3: CASSLGQGNQPQHF
J: TRBJ2-2; D: TRBD2; V: TRBV6-2/TRBV6-3; size: -; DNA: TGTGCCAGCAGTCGACTTAGCGGGGTGAACACCGGGGAGCTGTTTTTT; CDR3: CASSRLSGVNTGELFF
J: TRBJ1-2; D: -; V: TRBV6-5; size: -; DNA: TGTGCCAGCAGTTCACCTAGGAGGGGCTATGGCTACACCTTC; CDR3: CASSSPRRGYGYTF
J: TRBJ1-1; D: -; V: TRBV6-5; size: -; DNA: TGTGCCAGCAGGTACCTGGGACTTCCCGAGAACACTGAAGCTTTCTTT; CDR3: CASRYLGLPENTEAFF
J: TRBJ2-3; D: -; V: TRBV29-1; size: -; DNA: TGCAGCGTTGAACCTCCTAGCACAGATACGCAGTATTTT; CDR3: CSVEPPSTDTQYF
J: TRBJ2-7; D: TRBD1; V: TRBV6-5; size: -; DNA: TGTGCCAGCAGGAAGACAGGGACCCGCTACGAGCAGTACTTC; CDR3: CASRKTGTRYEQYF
J: TRBJ2-5; D: -; V: TRBV7-8; size: once; DNA: TGTGCCAGCAGCTTAGTGGGCCCAGGGGTAGAGACCCAGTACTTC; CDR3: CASSLVGPGVETQYF
J: TRBJ1-6; D: -; V: TRBV7-9; size: -; DNA: TGTGCCAGCAGCTTAGGTGAGACAGCAATCTCACCCCTCCACTTT; CDR3: CASSLGETAISPLHF
J: TRBJ1-4; D: TRBD1; V: TRBV7-9; size: -; DNA: TGTGCCAGCAGCTCTCGTCCCGGGACAGGGGTTGCAACTAATGAAAAACTGTTTTTT; CDR3: CASSSRPGTGVATNEKLFF
J: TRBJ2-7; D: -; V: TRBV6-2/TRBV6-3; size: -; DNA: TGTGCCAGCAGTTACTCTAGTTTTGAGCAGTACTTC; CDR3: CASSYSSFEQYF
J: TRBJ1-2; D: TRBD1; V: TRBV7-9; size: -; DNA: TGTGCCAGCAGCTTCGGGCAGGGGGCAAACTATGGCTACACCTTC; CDR3: CASSFGQGANYGYTF
J: TRBJ2-5; D: TRBD1; V: TRBV5-4; size: once; DNA: TGTGCCAGCAGCAAGGACAGGGGGTTTGGGGAGACCCAGTACTTC; CDR3: CASSKDRGFGETQYF
J: TRBJ1-6; D: -; V: TRBV7-3; size: few; DNA: TGTGCCAGCAGCCCAAGGAGTAGTGGGAGTGGTTCACCCCTCCACTTT; CDR3: CASSPRSSGSGSPLHF
J: TRBJ1-5; D: TRBD1; V: TRBV19; size: -; DNA: TGTGCCAGTAGGGGTTGGGCTGGGGCAGGGGGGCAGCCCCAGCATTTT; CDR3: CASRGWAGAGGQPQHF
J: TRBJ2-3; D: TRBD2; V: TRBV11-2; size: -; DNA: TGTGCCAGCAGTTATCGGACTAGCCTCACAGATACGCAGTATTTT; CDR3: CASSYRTSLTDTQYF
J: TRBJ1-1; D: -; V: TRBV21-1; size: -; DNA: TGTGCCAGCAGCAAAAACCGCGTAGAAGCTTTCTTT; CDR3: CASSKNRVEAFF
J: TRBJ1-5; D: -; V: TRBV14; size: -; DNA: TGTGCCAGCAGCCAACGGGGGGAAAATCAGCCCCAGCATTTT; CDR3: CASSQRGENQPQHF
J: TRBJ1-1; D: -; V: TRBV5-4; size: -; DNA: TGTGCCAGCAGCTTGGGTCAGACAGTGGGGACTGAAGCTTTCTTT; CDR3: CASSLGQTVGTEAFF
J: TRBJ2-3; D: TRBD2; V: TRBV7-2; size: -; DNA: TGTGCCAGCAGCCATGCCATGGGGGGGGATACGCAGTATTTT; CDR3: CASSHAMGGDTQYF
J: TRBJ1-1; D: -; V: TRBV12-3/TRBV12-4; size: -; DNA: TGTGCCAGCAGCGTCCAGGTGAACACTGAAGCTTTCTTT; CDR3: CASSVQVNTEAFF
J: TRBJ2-3; D: -; V: TRBV19; size: -; DNA: TGTGCCAGTAGAGGGCGGGCCTGGGGAGATACGCAGTATTTT; CDR3: CASRGRAWGDTQYF
J: TRBJ2-3; D: TRBD2; V: TRBV7-3; size: -; DNA: TGTGCCAGCAGCGCCACGGGGGGGCCCACAGATACGCAGTATTTT; CDR3: CASSATGGPTDTQYF
J: TRBJ2-3; D: -; V: TRBV5-1; size: -; DNA: TGCGCCAGCAGCTCCGGGGGGGACAGGGTAACAGATACGCAGTATTTT; CDR3: CASSSGGDRVTDTQYF